The next 27 T cell receptor beta chains were all read from a single sample in a study of shared clonotypes between healthy human individuals. The data were produced by immunoSEQ multiplex PCR, yet TCRdb's version contains in-frame clones alone and is incomplete. The data contain about 2.3 million clones, 85% to 95% of them singletons. Sequencing was carried out using naive CD4+ T cells from PBMCs. Subset specified: CD45RA+ positively selected. The receptors here all came from a man aged 18 to 29 in good health. Some clones in this sample may be carry-over from other donors' samples.

This chain joins TRBV14 and TRBJ2-3; 8 bases match TRBD2. V shed 1 base, J shed 5 bases, and the junction held 8 bases outside the gene matches. This CDR3 comprises 16 residues. Germline values: CDR1 SGHDN, CDR2 FVKESK. This chain's CDR3 is CASSQAAGLGEDTQYF. The CDR3 DNA sequence: TGTGCCAGCAGCCAAGCGGCGGGACTAGGGGAAGATACGCAGTATTTT.

This rearrangement joins TRBV5-1 to TRBJ2-7; D is unclear. Per the germline V gene, CDR1 is SGHRS and CDR2 is YFSETQ. V was shortened by 0 bases and J by 5 bases, with 15 bases between the two germline ends. CDR3 length: 15 residues. The CDR3 here is CASSLGVATVHEQYF. CDR3 in DNA: TGCGCCAGCAGCTTGGGGGTAGCCACTGTCCACGAGCAGTACTTC.

This clone was observed once. This rearrangement joins TRBV7-3 to TRBJ2-1; TRBD2 aligns across 11 bases. From germline, CDR1 is SGHTA and CDR2 FQGTGA. The CDR3 loop spans 16 amino acids. V gave up 4 bases and J gave up 8 bases; unmatched junction bases: 10. The CDR3 region has the DNA TGTGCCAGCAGCTCACTTAGCGGGAGGGCCGTCGATGAGCAGTTCTTC. Its protein product is CASSSLSGRAVDEQFF.

In regard to this clone: This specimen includes other DNA sequences encoding the same CDR3. The chain joins TRBV7-3 to TRBJ2-3; TRBD1 matches 10 bases. Germline lookup yields CDR1 SGHTA and CDR2 FQGTGA. V lost 5 bases to trimming and J lost 5 bases; unmatched junction nucleotides: 4. The CDR3 is 14 amino acids. This chain's CDR3 is CASSLGTGVDTQYF. In DNA form, the CDR3 reads TGTGCCAGCAGCCTGGGGACAGGGGTAGATACGCAGTATTTT.

The chain joins TRBV28 to TRBJ2-7; the D is unclear. The CDR3 is 13 amino acids. V dropped 7 bases and J dropped 3 bases, with 13 bases sitting between them. Germline CDR1 reads MDHEN; CDR2 reads SYDVKM. The CDR3 DNA sequence: TGTGCCAGCACCACCCCGATAAGCTACGAGCAGTACTTC. It translates to CASTTPISYEQYF.

As concerns this clone: Different DNA sequences within this sample yield the same CDR3. The rearrangement joins TRBV9 to TRBJ1-4; D may be TRBD1 (5 bases). The CDR3 has 14 amino acids. Trimming took 0 bases from V and 7 from J, leaving 10 bases between them. The germline V gene has CDR1 SGDLS and CDR2 YYNGEE. CDR3 residues: CASSVAGGSEKLFF. The DNA for the CDR3 is TGTGCCAGCAGCGTAGCTGGGGGGAGTGAAAAACTGTTTTTT. The full variable domain, completed using reference TRBV9 and TRBJ1-4, is DSGVTQTPKHLITATGQRVTLRCSPRSGDLSVYWYQQSLDQGLQFLIQYYNGEERAKGNILERFSAQQFPDLHSELNLSSLELGDSALYFCASSVAGGSEKLFFGSGTQLSVL.

The table lists this clone with a count of one. The genes are TRBV5-8 and TRBJ2-5, with TRBD1 matching 8 bases. The CDR3 spans 13 residues. With 4 bases clipped from V and 4 bases from J, the junction kept 3 bases outside the gene matches. Germline CDR1 is SGHTS and CDR2 is YDEGEE. CDR3 sequence (DNA): TGTGCCAGCAGCCACGACAGGGGAGAGACCCAGTACTTC. This translates into CASSHDRGETQYF.

The CDR3 spells CASNPLTSGRLGELFF. The CDR3 DNA is TGTGCCAGCAACCCCCTCACGAGCGGGAGATTGGGGGAGCTGTTTTTT. The V call is TRBV27, the J call TRBJ2-2; 8 bases agree with TRBD2. CDR3 length: 16 residues. Germline values: CDR1 MNHEY, CDR2 SMNVEV (reference sequence). J lost 8 bases, V lost 7 bases, and 15 bases had no gene match.

This rearrangement joins TRBV11-2 to TRBJ2-3, with D hard to call. The V end lost 7 bases, the J end lost 2 bases, and 7 bases lay between the germline ends. The CDR3 is 12 residues long. From germline, CDR1 is SGHAT and CDR2 FQNNGV. The CDR3 nucleotides read TGTGCCAGCACCCTTTACACAGATACGCAGTATTTT. This sequence encodes CASTLYTDTQYF. The entire variable domain, with the rest obtained from reference TRBV11-2 and TRBJ2-3, is as follows: EAGVAQSPRYKIIEKRQSVAFWCNPISGHATLYWYQQILGQGPKLLIQFQNNGVVDDSQLPKDRFSAERLKGVDSTLKIQPAKLEDSAVYLCASTLYTDTQYFGPGTRLTVL.

This sequence joins TRBV27 and TRBJ2-4; maybe TRBD2 (6 bases). CDR3 length: 17 residues. The ends were cut back, 5 bases at V and 3 bases at J, with 20 bases in the middle. Germline V gives CDR1 MNHEY, CDR2 SMNVEV (reference sequence). CDR3 sequence reads: CASSRFWDPEGKNIQYF. The CDR3 DNA reads as TGTGCCAGCAGTAGGTTCTGGGACCCGGAGGGCAAAAACATTCAGTACTTC.

The chain recombines TRBV9 with TRBJ1-1; TRBD1 aligns across 7 bases. The CDR3 covers 18 residues. The J segment lost 4 bases and the V segment lost 0 bases, leaving 15 bases of the junction unmatched. Germline CDR1 reads SGDLS; CDR2 reads YYNGEE. CDR3 coding DNA: TGTGCCAGCAGCGTAGCTACTGGGGGGGACAGACCGGGCACTGAAGCTTTCTTT. Translating gives CASSVATGGDRPGTEAFF.

This chain links TRBV6-4 with TRBJ1-3, with D unresolved. Germline CDR1 MRHNA, CDR2 SNTAGT. The length of the CDR3 is 15 residues. The ends were cut back, 3 bases at V and 4 bases at J, with 13 bases in the middle. Here the CDR3 DNA reads TGTGCCAGCAGTGAAACAGCTTTATACGGAAACACCATATATTTT. Its translation is CASSETALYGNTIYF.

The rearrangement joins TRBV5-4 to TRBJ2-1, with 10 positions matching TRBD2. CDR3 length: 14 amino acids. V was clipped by 8 bases and J by 5 bases; unmatched bases: 7. Germline loops: CDR1 SGHNT, CDR2 YYREEE (reference sequence). The CDR3 here is CASQRTSGNNEQFF. The CDR3 DNA sequence: TGTGCCAGTCAGAGGACTAGCGGAAACAATGAGCAGTTCTTC.

To note about this clone: In the same sample, other DNA sequences code for this CDR3. The chain couples TRBV28 to TRBJ2-1; no reliable D call. The CDR3 totals 11 residues. Germline CDR1 and CDR2: MDHEN and SYDVKM. Trimming took 5 bases from V and 5 from J, leaving 4 bases between them. The CDR3 loop is CASSLNNEQFF. The DNA for the CDR3 is TGTGCCAGCAGTCTAAACAATGAGCAGTTCTTC.

The V call is TRBV4-3, the J call TRBJ2-5; TRBD1 agrees at 7 bases. The CDR3 covers 18 residues. Germline values: CDR1 LGHNA, CDR2 YSLEER. V was pared by 4 bases and J by 0 bases, with 14 bases of the junction left unmatched. This CDR3 is CASSRQPGVQGNQETQYF. DNA of the CDR3: TGCGCCAGCAGCCGCCAGCCGGGTGTACAGGGGAACCAAGAGACCCAGTACTTC.

This rearrangement joins TRBV25-1 to TRBJ2-3; perhaps TRBD1 as D (6 bases). This CDR3 region has 16 residues. Germline lookup yields CDR1 MGHDK and CDR2 SYGVNS. The V end lost 5 bases, the J end lost 2 bases, and 17 bases lay between the germline ends. The CDR3 DNA reads TGTGCCAGCAGTCACAAATCAGGGGTGACCACAGATACGCAGTATTTT. It is translated as CASSHKSGVTTDTQYF.

The chain carries TRBV28 and TRBJ1-5; 7 bases are shared with TRBD1. Germline-derived CDR1 and CDR2 are MDHEN and SYDVKM. Unmatched junction bases numbered 10, after V lost 5 bases and J lost 0 bases. The length of the CDR3 is 17 residues. CDR3 nucleotide sequence: TGTGCCAGCAGTCGACGGGTACAGGGGCGTAGCAATCAGCCCCAGCATTTT. Its protein is CASSRRVQGRSNQPQHF.

The V call is TRBV5-1, the J call TRBJ1-1; 9 bases map to TRBD1. With 4 bases clipped from V and 11 bases from J, the junction kept 12 bases outside the gene matches. Per germline, CDR1 SGHRS and CDR2 YFSETQ. The CDR3 totals 14 residues. In DNA, the CDR3 is TGCGCCAGCAGCATGGGACAGGGCGTGAGGAATGCTTTCTTT. It specifies CASSMGQGVRNAFF.

The chain uses TRBV11-1 and TRBJ2-5; tentative D call: TRBD2 (6 bases). The CDR3 totals 16 residues. CDR1 and CDR2 (germline): SGHAT, FQDESV (reference sequence). V was shortened by 4 bases and J by 4 bases, with 19 bases between the two germline ends. The CDR3 here is CASSSYIVGGRETQYF. The CDR3 nucleotides read TGTGCCAGCAGCTCGTATATTGTGGGGGGTAGAGAGACCCAGTACTTC.

V gene TRBV28 combines with J gene TRBJ1-3; D ambiguous. The CDR3 sequence is 12 residues long. V lost 3 bases and J lost 7, with 7 bases in between. The germline CDR1 and CDR2 sequences are MDHEN and SYDVKM. CDR3 sequence (DNA): TGTGCCAGCAGTTTTAATCCGAACACCATATATTTT. Translation: CASSFNPNTIYF.

This clone was counted a single time. The chain uses TRBV28 and TRBJ2-7, with TRBD2 matching over 14 bases. The CDR3 runs 17 residues. Germline V lookup: CDR1 MDHEN, CDR2 SYDVKM. V lost 6 bases and J lost 5; bases outside the gene matches: 12. The CDR3: CASSQSWTSGRRNEQYF. The CDR3 DNA is TGTGCCAGCAGCCAAAGTTGGACTAGCGGGAGGAGGAACGAGCAGTACTTC.

The genes are TRBV11-1 and TRBJ2-1, with 8 nucleotides matching TRBD2. Germline CDR1 and CDR2: SGHAT and FQDESV (reference sequence). J gave up 10 bases and V 3 bases, and 8 bases lay outside the gene matches. This CDR3 has 14 residues. DNA for the CDR3: TGTGCCAGCAGCTTGAGGCGGGGGGCGGAGGAGCAGTTCTTC. This codes for CASSLRRGAEEQFF.

V usage is TRBV2 and J usage is TRBJ2-3; 12 bases are shared with TRBD2. Germline lookup yields CDR1 SNHLY and CDR2 FYNNEI. There are 15 residues in the CDR3. With 6 bases clipped from V and 4 bases from J, the junction kept 5 bases outside the gene matches. CDR3 nucleotides: TGTGCCAGCAGGAAGACTAGCGGGAGCCCAGATACGCAGTATTTT. Protein product: CASRKTSGSPDTQYF.

In the case of this clone: The junction shows a germline mismatch at one end, possibly a read error. The V call is TRBV18, the J call TRBJ2-1; 7 bases map to TRBD2. Germline V gives CDR1 KGHSH, CDR2 LQKENI. CDR3 length equals 13 residues. The CDR3 protein is CASSQTYREASLF. The CDR3 DNA follows: TGTGCCAGCTCCCAAACCTACCGGGAGGCTTCCCTCTTC.

This clone was counted only a few times. The chain is built from TRBV10-1 and TRBJ1-2, with TRBD1 as a possible D gene (5 bases). This CDR3 has 12 amino acids. Trimming cost V 3 bases and J 8 bases, with 10 bases left between them. Germline assignment: CDR1 WNHNN and CDR2 SYGVQD (reference sequence). CDR3 coding DNA: TGCGCCAGCAGTGAATCGGGGGAGGGCTACACCTTC. As protein: CASSESGEGYTF.

V is TRBV6-5 and J is TRBJ1-1; D gene uncertain. The ends were cut back, 6 bases at V and 3 bases at J, with 17 bases in the middle. The germline V gene has CDR1 MNHEY and CDR2 SVGAGI. There are 15 residues in the CDR3. The CDR3 DNA reads TGTGCCAGCAGCCGGGTCCTCGATGAAGACACTGAAGCTTTCTTT. It is translated as CASSRVLDEDTEAFF.

The CDR3 DNA is TGTGCCAGCAGCCCCAACCAACAAGAGACCCAGTACTTC. Translated: CASSPNQQETQYF. J is TRBJ2-5 and V is TRBV7-2, with D unresolved. Trimming took off 5 bases at V and 2 bases at J, with 9 bases between the two ends. CDR1 and CDR2 (germline): SGHTA, FQGNSA. There are 13 residues in the CDR3.